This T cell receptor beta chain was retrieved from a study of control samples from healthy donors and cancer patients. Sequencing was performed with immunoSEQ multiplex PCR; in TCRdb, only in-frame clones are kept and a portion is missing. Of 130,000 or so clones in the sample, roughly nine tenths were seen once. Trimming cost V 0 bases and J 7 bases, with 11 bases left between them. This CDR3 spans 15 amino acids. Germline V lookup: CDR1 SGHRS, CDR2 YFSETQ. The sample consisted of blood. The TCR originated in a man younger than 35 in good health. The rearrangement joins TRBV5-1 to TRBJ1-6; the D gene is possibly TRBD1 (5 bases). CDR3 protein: CASSLGPGDNSPLHF. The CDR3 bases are TGCGCCAGCAGCTTGGGTCCGGGGGACAATTCACCCCTCCACTTT.